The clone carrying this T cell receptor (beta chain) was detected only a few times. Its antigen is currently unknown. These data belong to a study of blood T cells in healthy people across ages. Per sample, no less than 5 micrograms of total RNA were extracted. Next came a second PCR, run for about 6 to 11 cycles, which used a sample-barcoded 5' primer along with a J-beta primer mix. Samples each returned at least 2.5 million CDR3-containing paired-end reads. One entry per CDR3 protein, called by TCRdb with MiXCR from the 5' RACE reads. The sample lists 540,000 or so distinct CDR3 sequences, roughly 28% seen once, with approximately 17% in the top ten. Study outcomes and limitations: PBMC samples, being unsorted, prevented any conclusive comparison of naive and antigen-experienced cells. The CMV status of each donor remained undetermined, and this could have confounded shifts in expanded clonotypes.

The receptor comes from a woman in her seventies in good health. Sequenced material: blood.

The CDR3 DNA is TGCAGCGTTGGGCGGCAGTCCTACAATGAGCAGTTCTTC. Amino acids: CSVGRQSYNEQFF. The chain is built from TRBV29-1 and TRBJ2-1; D ambiguous. The V and J ends lost 4 bases and 1 base respectively, with 8 bases between them. In germline, CDR1 is SQVTM, CDR2 ANQGSEA. The CDR3 length is 13 residues.